The TCR beta chain described here comes from a study of brain T cells in children with intractable seizures. Notes on the study in general: Viral specificity was inferred only from CDR3 similarity; HCMV serostatus was unknown.

Time point reported: blood from clinic visit 5 months post-surgery; TSC patient then seizure free. Surgery cases with the highest brain T cell transcript signatures were chosen for sequencing. Patients received at least one anti-epileptic drug before surgery. The assay was immunoSEQ multiplex PCR, and TCRdb's table has in-frame clones only and misses some. The sample lists hundreds of thousands of clones, over 90% occurring once. This CDR3 is 15 amino acids long. CDR1 is SNHLY, CDR2 FYNNEI, per germline. Between the trimmed V and J ends, which lost 3 bases and 3 bases, there was a span of 12 bases. Regarding this clone: Its specificity is not known.

The sequence derives from a boy under two years old with tuberous sclerosis and intractable seizures. Here the sequenced sample was peripheral blood, taken about 5 months after surgery. The chain employs TRBV2 and TRBJ1-3; D unclear. DNA of the CDR3: TGTGCCAGCAGTGAGGAGGCAACCTATGGAAACACCATATATTTT. Protein sequence: CASSEEATYGNTIYF.